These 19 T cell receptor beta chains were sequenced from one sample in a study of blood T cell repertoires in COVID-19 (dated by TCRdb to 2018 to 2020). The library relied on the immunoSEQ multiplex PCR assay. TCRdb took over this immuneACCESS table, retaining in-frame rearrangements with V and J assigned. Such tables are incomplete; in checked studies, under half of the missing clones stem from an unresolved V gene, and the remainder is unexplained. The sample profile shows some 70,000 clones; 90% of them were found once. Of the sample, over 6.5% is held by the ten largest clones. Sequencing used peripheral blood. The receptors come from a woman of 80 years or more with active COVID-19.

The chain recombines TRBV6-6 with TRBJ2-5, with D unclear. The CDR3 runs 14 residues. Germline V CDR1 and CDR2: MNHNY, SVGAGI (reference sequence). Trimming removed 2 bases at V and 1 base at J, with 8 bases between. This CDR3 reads CASSYVTIQETQYF. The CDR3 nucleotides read TGTGCCAGCAGTTACGTTACAATCCAAGAGACCCAGTACTTC.

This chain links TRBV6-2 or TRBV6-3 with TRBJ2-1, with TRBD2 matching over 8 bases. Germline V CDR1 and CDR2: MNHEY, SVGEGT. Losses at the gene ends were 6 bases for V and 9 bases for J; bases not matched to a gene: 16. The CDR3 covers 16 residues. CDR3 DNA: TGTGCCAGCAGCTCTCCGGGACTAGGCCCTTTAGGTGAGCAGTTCTTC. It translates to CASSSPGLGPLGEQFF.

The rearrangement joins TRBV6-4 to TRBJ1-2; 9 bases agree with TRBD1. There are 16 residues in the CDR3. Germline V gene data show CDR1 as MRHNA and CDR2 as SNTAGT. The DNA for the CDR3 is TGTGCGTGGAGCGGGACAGGGATCCTTTGGATCTATGGCTACACCTTC. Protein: CAWSGTGILWIYGYTF.

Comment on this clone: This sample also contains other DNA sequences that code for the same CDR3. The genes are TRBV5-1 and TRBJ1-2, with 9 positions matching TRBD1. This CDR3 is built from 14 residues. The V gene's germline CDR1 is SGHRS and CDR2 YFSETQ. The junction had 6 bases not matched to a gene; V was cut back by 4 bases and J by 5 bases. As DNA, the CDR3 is TGCGCCAGCAGCCTAGGGGACAGGGCTTATGGCTACACCTTC. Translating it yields CASSLGDRAYGYTF.

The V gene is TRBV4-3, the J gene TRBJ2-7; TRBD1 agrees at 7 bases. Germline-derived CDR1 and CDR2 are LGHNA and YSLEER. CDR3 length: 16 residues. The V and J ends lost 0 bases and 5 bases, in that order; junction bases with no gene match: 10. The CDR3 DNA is TGCGCCAGCAGCCAAGATGTCCCAGGGGGTTTTGACGAGCAGTACTTC. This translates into CASSQDVPGGFDEQYF.

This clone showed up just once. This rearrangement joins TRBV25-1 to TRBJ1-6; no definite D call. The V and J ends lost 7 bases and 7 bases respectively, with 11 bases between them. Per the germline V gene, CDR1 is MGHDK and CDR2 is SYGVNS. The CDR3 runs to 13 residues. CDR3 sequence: CASTAGRNSPLHF. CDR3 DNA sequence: TGTGCCAGCACGGCCGGCAGGAATTCACCCCTCCACTTT.

CDR3 in DNA: TGCAGCGTTGAAACAAAACAGGGTCACACCATATATTTT. It encodes CSVETKQGHTIYF. This chain joins TRBV29-1 and TRBJ1-3; D perhaps matches TRBD1 (6 bases). Germline V gene sequence: CDR1 SQVTM, CDR2 ANQGSEA. The germline V and J ends were trimmed by 2 bases and 8 bases, with 13 bases remaining between them. The CDR3 contains 13 residues.

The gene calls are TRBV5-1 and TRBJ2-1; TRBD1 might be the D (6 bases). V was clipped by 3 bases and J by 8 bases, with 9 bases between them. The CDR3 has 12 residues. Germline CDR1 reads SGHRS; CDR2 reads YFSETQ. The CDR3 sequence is CASSSRGYEQFF. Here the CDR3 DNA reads TGCGCCAGCAGCTCCAGGGGTTATGAGCAGTTCTTC.

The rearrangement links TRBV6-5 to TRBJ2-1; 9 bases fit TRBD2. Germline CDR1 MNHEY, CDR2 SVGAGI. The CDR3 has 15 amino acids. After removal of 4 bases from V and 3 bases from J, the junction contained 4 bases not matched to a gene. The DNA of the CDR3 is TGTGCCAGCAGTTTGACTAGCGGAAACTACAATGAGCAGTTCTTC. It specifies CASSLTSGNYNEQFF.

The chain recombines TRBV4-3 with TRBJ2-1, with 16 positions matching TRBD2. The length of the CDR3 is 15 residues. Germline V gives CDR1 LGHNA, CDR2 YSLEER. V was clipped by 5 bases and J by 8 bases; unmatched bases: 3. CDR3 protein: CASSGTSGRAYEQFF. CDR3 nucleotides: TGCGCCAGCAGCGGGACTAGCGGGAGGGCCTATGAGCAGTTCTTC.

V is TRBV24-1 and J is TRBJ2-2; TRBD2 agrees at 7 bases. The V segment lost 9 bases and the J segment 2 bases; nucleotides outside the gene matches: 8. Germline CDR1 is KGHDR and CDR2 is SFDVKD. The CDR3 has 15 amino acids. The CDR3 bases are TGTGCCACCGGGGCGACTAGCTCAAACACCGGGGAGCTGTTTTTT. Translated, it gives CATGATSSNTGELFF.

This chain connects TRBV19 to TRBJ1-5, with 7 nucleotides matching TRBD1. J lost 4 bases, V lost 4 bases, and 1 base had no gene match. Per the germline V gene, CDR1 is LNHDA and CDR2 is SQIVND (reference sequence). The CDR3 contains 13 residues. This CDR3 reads CASSRDRNQPQHF. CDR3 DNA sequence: TGTGCCAGTAGTAGGGACAGAAATCAGCCCCAGCATTTT.

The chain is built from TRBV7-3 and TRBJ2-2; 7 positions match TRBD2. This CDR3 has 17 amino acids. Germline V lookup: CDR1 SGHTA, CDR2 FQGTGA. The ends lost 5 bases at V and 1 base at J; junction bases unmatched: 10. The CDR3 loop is CASSQTGGRGNTGELFF. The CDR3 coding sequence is TGTGCCAGCAGCCAAACGGGGGGAAGAGGGAACACCGGGGAGCTGTTTTTT.

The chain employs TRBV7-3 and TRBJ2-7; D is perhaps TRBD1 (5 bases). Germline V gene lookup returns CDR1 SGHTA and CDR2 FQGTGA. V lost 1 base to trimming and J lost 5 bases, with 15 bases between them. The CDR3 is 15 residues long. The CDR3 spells CASSLIPGPWDEQYF. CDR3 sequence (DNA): TGTGCCAGCAGCTTAATCCCAGGGCCTTGGGACGAGCAGTACTTC.

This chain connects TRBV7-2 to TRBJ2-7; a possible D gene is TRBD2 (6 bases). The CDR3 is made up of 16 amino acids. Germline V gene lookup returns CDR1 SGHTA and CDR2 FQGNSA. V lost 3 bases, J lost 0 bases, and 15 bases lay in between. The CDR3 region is CASSLGVGGISYEQYF. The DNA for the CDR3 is TGTGCCAGCAGCTTGGGGGTGGGCGGGATCTCCTACGAGCAGTACTTC.

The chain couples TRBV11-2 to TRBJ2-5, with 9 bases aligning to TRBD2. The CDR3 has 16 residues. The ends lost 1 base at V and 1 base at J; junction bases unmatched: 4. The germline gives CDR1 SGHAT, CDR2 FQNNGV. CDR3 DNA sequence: TGTGCCAGCAGCTTAGCGGCGGGAGGGATCCAAGAGACCCAGTACTTC. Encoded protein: CASSLAAGGIQETQYF.

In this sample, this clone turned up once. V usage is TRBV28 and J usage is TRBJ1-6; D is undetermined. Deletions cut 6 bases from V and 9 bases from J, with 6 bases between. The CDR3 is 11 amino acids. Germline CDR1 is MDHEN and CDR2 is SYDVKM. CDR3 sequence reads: CASSLLSPLHF. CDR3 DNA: TGTGCCAGCAGCCTACTTTCACCCCTCCACTTT.

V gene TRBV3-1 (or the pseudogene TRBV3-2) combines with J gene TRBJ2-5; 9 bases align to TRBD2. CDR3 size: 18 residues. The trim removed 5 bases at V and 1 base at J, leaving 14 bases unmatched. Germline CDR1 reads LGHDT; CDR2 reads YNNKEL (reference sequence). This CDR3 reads CASSDLSAGGRIQETQYF. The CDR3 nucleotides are TGTGCCAGCAGCGATCTATCAGCGGGAGGCCGTATCCAAGAGACCCAGTACTTC.

The CDR3 reads CASSLVPDSKQFF. The CDR3 nucleotides are TGTGCCAGCAGCTTAGTACCAGATTCAAAGCAGTTCTTC. The chain joins TRBV5-5 to TRBJ2-1; no reliable D call. V was trimmed by 2 bases and J by 11 bases, leaving 14 bases between them. The CDR3 length is 13 residues. From germline, CDR1 is SGHKS and CDR2 YYEKEE (reference sequence).